One sample yielded the 32 T cell receptor beta chains listed below, sequenced in a study of blood T cell repertoires in COVID-19. Generated by immunoSEQ multiplex PCR, the TCRdb table keeps only in-frame clones and is missing some. Of 380,000 or so clones listed, approximately 88% are singletons. The sequenced sample was peripheral blood. Receptor source: a man aged 40-49 years with acute or convalescent COVID-19.

The sample holds a few counts of this clone. The sample carries other DNA sequences with the same CDR3. The rearrangement uses TRBV5-4 and TRBJ2-3; TRBD1 matches at 7 bases. Per germline, CDR1 SGHNT and CDR2 YYREEE (reference sequence). The CDR3 is made up of 15 amino acids. V dropped 0 bases and J dropped 2; count of bases not matched to a gene: 3. CDR3 sequence reads: CASSLDRGYTDTQYF. The CDR3 DNA sequence: TGTGCCAGCAGCTTGGACAGGGGTTACACAGATACGCAGTATTTT.

CDR3 sequence reads: CASSKGLAGGPFREYEQYF. The CDR3 DNA reads TGTGCCAGCAGTAAGGGACTAGCGGGAGGGCCTTTCCGAGAATACGAGCAGTACTTC. This chain connects TRBV7-9 to TRBJ2-7; 16 bases are shared with TRBD2. The CDR3 loop spans 19 amino acids. Looked up from germline, CDR1 is SEHNR and CDR2 is FQNEAQ (reference sequence). The junction had 15 bases not matched to a gene; V was cut back by 6 bases and J by 4 bases.

The rearrangement uses TRBV4-1 and TRBJ1-2, with a weak D call TRBD1 (5 bases). This CDR3 contains 17 residues. Deletions cut 5 bases from V and 2 bases from J, with 21 bases between. Germline loops: CDR1 MGHRA, CDR2 YSYEKL. The CDR3 loop is CASSYRLSTDRNYGYTF. DNA of the CDR3: TGCGCCAGCAGCTACAGGTTATCTACTGACAGAAACTATGGCTACACCTTC.

This chain connects TRBV7-8 to TRBJ1-4, with D maybe TRBD1 (5 bases). Germline loops: CDR1 SGHVS, CDR2 FQNEAQ. The V and J ends lost 0 bases and 1 base respectively, with 15 bases between them. This CDR3 has 18 amino acids. The CDR3 nucleotides read TGTGCCAGCAGCTTAGCTGTAGTGGGGGGTCGAACTAATGAAAAACTGTTTTTT. Encoded protein: CASSLAVVGGRTNEKLFF.

V gene TRBV11-3 combines with J gene TRBJ2-1; 9 positions match TRBD2. Germline-derived CDR1 and CDR2 are SGHNT and YENEEA. V was clipped by 4 bases and J by 1 base; unmatched bases: 5. The CDR3 loop spans 16 amino acids. CDR3 loop: CASSSRSGSSYNEQFF. The CDR3 nucleotides are TGTGCCAGCAGCTCCCGTAGCGGGAGTTCCTACAATGAGCAGTTCTTC.

This chain uses TRBV5-6 with TRBJ2-1; 9 nucleotides agree with TRBD1. The junction had 15 bases not matched to a gene; V was cut back by 3 bases and J by 5 bases. Germline V gene data show CDR1 as SGHDT and CDR2 as YYEEEE. The CDR3 is 18 residues long. This chain's CDR3 is CASSSIYSGTGNNNEQFF. For the CDR3, the DNA is TGTGCCAGCAGCTCTATTTACTCGGGGACAGGGAATAACAATGAGCAGTTCTTC.

The rearrangement joins TRBV15 to TRBJ2-2; tentative D call: TRBD1 (5 bases). Trimming pared 3 bases from V and 7 bases from J, leaving 9 bases between. The CDR3 has 13 residues. CDR1 and CDR2 (germline): LNHNV, YYDKDF (reference sequence). CDR3 coding DNA: TGTGCCACCAGCAGGTCCCAGGGCGGGGAGCTGTTTTTT. Translating gives CATSRSQGGELFF.

The rearrangement joins TRBV28 to TRBJ1-4; weak D call: TRBD1 (6 bases). This CDR3 is 14 amino acids long. V lost 3 bases and J lost 8, with 13 bases in between. Germline assignment: CDR1 MDHEN and CDR2 SYDVKM. The CDR3 DNA reads as TGTGCCAGCAGTTTGGGGGCCACAAGGGAAAAACTGTTTTTT. Its protein product is CASSLGATREKLFF.

This chain uses TRBV2 with TRBJ1-1, with 7 nucleotides matching TRBD1. The V segment lost 9 bases and the J segment 3 bases; nucleotides outside the gene matches: 4. This CDR3 comprises 12 residues. The germline V gene encodes CDR1 SNHLY and CDR2 FYNNEI. The DNA for the CDR3 is TGTGCCAGTAACAGGGGATACACTGAAGCTTTCTTT. Encoded protein: CASNRGYTEAFF.

In the case of this clone: At one end the junction does not follow the germline gene, possibly because of a read error. V and J are TRBV24-1 and TRBJ2-7; TRBD1 might be the D (6 bases). Germline V gene data show CDR1 as KGHDR and CDR2 as SFDVKD. The length of the CDR3 is 23 residues. The CDR3 nucleotides are TGTGCCACCAGTGATTTTGTGTTAGGTCAATCTTGTCCAGGGGATCAGGCTACTTTTCGCAACTATTTC. Amino acids: CATSDFVLGQSCPGDQATFRNYF.

V is TRBV27 and J is TRBJ1-2; D ambiguous. V gave up 5 bases and J gave up 6 bases, with 16 bases separating them. Germline CDR1 MNHEY, CDR2 SMNVEV (reference sequence). The CDR3 loop spans 14 amino acids. In nucleotides, the CDR3 is TGTGCCAGCAGTCCTCATGACAAGAACGATGGCTACACCTTC. Residues: CASSPHDKNDGYTF.

The chain combines TRBV5-1 with TRBJ1-6; TRBD1 matches 7 bases. The germline CDR1 and CDR2 sequences are SGHRS and YFSETQ. Unmatched junction bases numbered 6, after V lost 4 bases and J lost 5 bases. The CDR3 covers 15 residues. CDR3 nucleotide sequence: TGCGCCAGCAGCGCCTCGGGACAGAATAATTCACCCCTCCACTTT. Translating it yields CASSASGQNNSPLHF.

This clone was detected a few times. This chain joins TRBV3-1 (or the pseudogene TRBV3-2) and TRBJ1-2, with a weak D call TRBD1 (5 bases). The CDR3 loop spans 14 amino acids. The germline V and J ends were trimmed by 0 bases and 4 bases, with 9 bases remaining between them. Germline CDR1 reads LGHDT; CDR2 reads YNNKEL (reference sequence). The CDR3 sequence is CASSQDSRGYGYTF. CDR3 sequence (DNA): TGTGCCAGCAGCCAAGATTCTAGGGGCTATGGCTACACCTTC.

The chain recombines TRBV3-1 (or the pseudogene TRBV3-2) with TRBJ2-2; 8 bases align to TRBD1. Trimming at V came to 5 bases and at J to 3 bases, leaving 2 bases not matched to a gene. CDR1 and CDR2 (germline): LGHDT, YNNKEL (reference sequence). The CDR3 sequence is 14 residues long. CDR3 protein: CASSGQGDTGELFF. The CDR3 DNA follows: TGTGCCAGCAGCGGACAGGGCGACACCGGGGAGCTGTTTTTT.

The CDR3 bases are TGTGCCAGCCCCCCGCGGGGGTACAATCAGCCCCAGCATTTT. Translating gives CASPPRGYNQPQHF. The rearrangement uses TRBV21-1 and TRBJ1-5. TRBV21-1 corresponds to a pseudogene. The CDR3 loop spans 14 amino acids.

The chain employs TRBV5-4 and TRBJ1-1; tentatively, D is TRBD1 (5 bases). The V gene lost 4 bases and the J gene lost 5 bases, with 15 bases spanning the gap. Germline V gene sequence: CDR1 SGHNT, CDR2 YYREEE (reference sequence). CDR3 length: 14 amino acids. The CDR3 sequence: CASSNYGGLTEAFF. CDR3 in DNA: TGTGCCAGCAGCAACTACGGGGGGTTGACTGAAGCTTTCTTT.

This clone was observed a single time. V gene TRBV19 combines with J gene TRBJ1-6; D is ambiguous. Germline lookup yields CDR1 LNHDA and CDR2 SQIVND (reference sequence). This CDR3 spans 14 amino acids. V was shortened by 5 bases and J by 11 bases, with 16 bases between the two germline ends. The CDR3 sequence is CASSPSTGLPPLHF. In DNA, the CDR3 is TGTGCCAGTAGTCCTTCGACTGGATTGCCACCCCTCCACTTT.

The chain employs TRBV5-1 and TRBJ1-4, with D unresolved. This CDR3 region has 15 residues. From germline, CDR1 is SGHRS and CDR2 YFSETQ. Trimming left V 4 bases short and J 0 bases short, with 10 bases between. The DNA for the CDR3 is TGCGCCAGCAGCCGAGGGAGTTCAACTAATGAAAAACTGTTTTTT. Its protein is CASSRGSSTNEKLFF.

The J gene is TRBJ1-3, the V gene TRBV29-1; D might be TRBD1 (5 bases). The V gene lost 0 bases and the J gene lost 0 bases, with 12 bases spanning the gap. CDR1 SQVTM and CDR2 ANQGSEA come from the germline V gene. The CDR3 has 16 residues. For the CDR3, the DNA is TGCAGCGTTGAAGATCTCCAGGGCGTCTCTGGAAACACCATATATTTT. As protein: CSVEDLQGVSGNTIYF.

DNA of the CDR3: TGTGCCAGTACGGCAGGGCTAAGGGACACTGAAGCTTTCTTT. Protein product: CASTAGLRDTEAFF. The J gene is TRBJ1-1, the V gene TRBV19; a possible D gene is TRBD1 (5 bases). Germline loops: CDR1 LNHDA, CDR2 SQIVND (reference sequence). Trimming removed 7 bases at V and 3 bases at J, with 15 bases between. This CDR3 spans 14 amino acids.

The chain recombines TRBV6-1 with TRBJ2-5; no clear D. The ends were cut back, 3 bases at V and 9 bases at J, with 14 bases in the middle. CDR1 MNHNS and CDR2 SASEGT come from the germline V gene. The CDR3 totals 13 residues. The CDR3 here is CASSDREPVAQYF. Here the CDR3 DNA reads TGTGCCAGCAGTGATCGAGAACCGGTGGCCCAGTACTTC.

V is TRBV5-4 and J is TRBJ2-3; TRBD2 matches at 12 bases. CDR3 size: 16 residues. Looked up from germline, CDR1 is SGHNT and CDR2 is YYREEE (reference sequence). The trim removed 2 bases at V and 7 bases at J, leaving 8 bases unmatched. The CDR3 here is CASSFSSGRVGNTQYF. The CDR3 DNA reads as TGTGCCAGCAGCTTCTCTAGCGGGAGGGTTGGAAATACGCAGTATTTT.

The genes are TRBV27 and TRBJ2-7, with 11 bases lining up with TRBD1. The junction had 6 bases not matched to a gene; V was cut back by 2 bases and J by 6 bases. CDR1 and CDR2 from the germline V gene are MNHEY and SMNVEV (reference sequence). The CDR3 covers 15 residues. The CDR3 sequence: CASSLTRTGGSEQYF. The CDR3 DNA sequence: TGTGCCAGCAGTTTAACGCGGACAGGGGGCTCCGAGCAGTACTTC.

The chain combines TRBV6-5 with TRBJ1-5; TRBD1 aligns across 8 bases. Unmatched junction bases numbered 7, after V lost 7 bases and J lost 2 bases. This CDR3 is built from 15 residues. CDR1 and CDR2 from the germline V gene are MNHEY and SVGAGI. This CDR3 reads CASNARGQGNQPQHF. In nucleotides, the CDR3 is TGTGCCAGCAATGCACGGGGACAGGGCAATCAGCCCCAGCATTTT.

J is TRBJ2-7 and V is TRBV4-3; no reliable D call. CDR3 length: 14 residues. The V end lost 1 base, the J end lost 0 bases, and 7 bases lay between the germline ends. Germline CDR1 and CDR2: LGHNA and YSLEER. CDR3 residues: CASSQVVSSYEQYF. For the CDR3, the DNA is TGCGCCAGCAGCCAAGTGGTGAGCTCCTACGAGCAGTACTTC.

The CDR3 spells CASSLVAGYQETQYF. CDR3 bases: TGCGCCAGCAGCTTGGTCGCAGGCTACCAAGAGACCCAGTACTTC. The genes are TRBV5-1 and TRBJ2-5; D unclear. The V end lost 0 bases, the J end lost 0 bases, and 9 bases lay between the germline ends. The V gene's germline CDR1 is SGHRS and CDR2 YFSETQ. The CDR3 has 15 residues.

This clone was counted a few times. The chain recombines TRBV18 with TRBJ1-5; D uncertain. V lost 2 bases, J lost 7 bases, and 6 bases lay in between. The CDR3 is 12 residues long. Germline V CDR1 and CDR2: KGHSH, LQKENI. CDR3 coding DNA: TGTGCCAGCTCACCAGAACGGCAGCCCCAGCATTTT. Translation: CASSPERQPQHF.

The chain recombines TRBV27 with TRBJ1-5; TRBD1 is a possible D gene (5 bases). This CDR3 contains 16 residues. V was trimmed by 1 base and J by 2 bases, leaving 12 bases between them. Germline V gene sequence: CDR1 MNHEY, CDR2 SMNVEV (reference sequence). DNA of the CDR3: TGTGCCAGCAGTTTATTTAGGGGCCCGGGCAATCAGCCCCAGCATTTT. It specifies CASSLFRGPGNQPQHF.

The CDR3 loop reads CASSPMPGQPQHF. The DNA for the CDR3 is TGTGCCAGCAGTCCCATGCCGGGTCAGCCCCAGCATTTT. The rearrangement links TRBV3-1 (or the pseudogene TRBV3-2) to TRBJ1-5; no definite D call. Germline values: CDR1 LGHDT, CDR2 YNNKEL (reference sequence). Trimming cost V 6 bases and J 6 bases, with 12 bases left between them. CDR3 length equals 13 residues.

The chain recombines TRBV7-9 with TRBJ2-7; 7 nucleotides align to TRBD2. The CDR3 sequence is 15 residues long. Per germline, CDR1 SEHNR and CDR2 FQNEAQ (reference sequence). Trimming took 1 base from V and 6 from J; bases not matched to a gene: 9. For the CDR3, the DNA is TGTGCCAGCAGCTTAGTGGAAGTGGGAGGGTCCGAGCAGTACTTC. Protein sequence: CASSLVEVGGSEQYF.

The chain couples TRBV24-1 to TRBJ1-2; D not certain. The V gene lost 5 bases and the J gene lost 6 bases, with 9 bases spanning the gap. Germline CDR1 reads KGHDR; CDR2 reads SFDVKD. The CDR3 covers 12 residues. The CDR3 loop is CATSGTTDGYTF. In nucleotides, the CDR3 is TGTGCCACCAGTGGAACGACTGATGGCTACACCTTC.

This chain uses TRBV19 with TRBJ1-1; possible D gene TRBD1, 5 bases. The CDR3 sequence is 13 residues long. Trimming pared 7 bases from V and 5 bases from J, leaving 14 bases between. Germline assignment: CDR1 LNHDA and CDR2 SQIVND (reference sequence). The CDR3 reads CASKSVGGTEAFF. The CDR3 bases are TGTGCCAGTAAATCGGTGGGGGGGACTGAAGCTTTCTTT.